This T cell receptor (beta chain) appears in the sequencing data of a study of shared clonotypes between healthy human individuals. Remarks on this clone: Relative to the germline gene, one junction end is altered; a read error may explain this.

The data were produced by immunoSEQ multiplex PCR, yet TCRdb's version contains in-frame clones alone and is incomplete. The sample carries 2 million to 2.5 million clones, roughly 95% recorded once. The CDR3 consists of 13 residues. Germline assignment: CDR1 KGHSH and CDR2 LQKENI. Sequencing was performed on naive CD4+ T cells sorted from blood. Subset noted: CD45RA+ positively selected. The chain links TRBV18 to TRBJ1-1; the D is unclear. The clonotype comes from a man aged 18 to 29 in good health. CDR3 loop: CASSPERQAPFDF. The CDR3 nucleotides read TGTGCCAGCTCACCAGAGCGCCAGGCTCCCTTTGACTTT. Variable domain in full (rest from reference TRBV18 and TRBJ1-1): NAGVMQNPRHLVRRRGQEARLRCSPMKGHSHVYWYRQLPEEGLKFMVYLQKENIIDESGMPKERFSAEFPKEGPSILRIQQVVRGDSAAYFCASSPERQAPFDFGQGTRLTVV.